One sample yielded the 10 T cell receptor beta chains listed below, sequenced in a study of blood T cells in healthy people across ages. A sample-barcoded 5' primer and a J-beta primer mix were used in a second PCR of roughly 7 to 11 cycles. One entry per CDR3 protein results from TCRdb running MiXCR on the 5' RACE reads. The sample lists approximately 1,100,000 distinct CDR3 sequences, around 45% occurring once. Sequencing was performed on blood. The source of these receptors is a woman aged 60-70 years in good health.

This chain connects TRBV7-9 to TRBJ2-5, with TRBD2 matching over 12 bases. The germline V gene has CDR1 SEHNR and CDR2 FQNEAQ (reference sequence). Trimming took 3 bases from V and 4 from J; bases not matched to a gene: 3. This CDR3 is 15 amino acids long. This CDR3 is CASSFGLAGLETQYF. CDR3 sequence (DNA): TGTGCCAGCAGCTTCGGACTAGCGGGACTAGAGACCCAGTACTTC. The complete variable domain, with remaining parts taken from reference TRBV7-9 and TRBJ2-5, reads DTGVSQNPRHKITKRGQNVTFRCDPISEHNRLYWYRQTLGQGPEFLTYFQNEAQLEKSRLLSDRFSAERPKGSFSTLEIQRTEQGDSAMYLCASSFGLAGLETQYFGPGTRLLVL.

This clonotype was counted only a few times. This chain uses TRBV3-1 with TRBJ1-5, with 9 bases fitting TRBD1. The CDR3 is 16 residues long. Germline assignment: CDR1 LGHDT and CDR2 YNNKEL (reference sequence). V dropped 3 bases and J dropped 3; count of bases not matched to a gene: 6. The CDR3 coding sequence is TGTGCCAGCAGCCAGGGACAGGGTATGAACAATCAGCCCCAGCATTTT. Residues: CASSQGQGMNNQPQHF.

With respect to this clonotype: Sequence at one end of the junction differs from germline and may be a read error. The genes are TRBV3-1 and TRBJ2-7; 8 bases map to TRBD1. The CDR3 sequence is 14 residues long. Germline CDR1 is LGHDT and CDR2 is YNNKEL (reference sequence). CDR3: CASSPRDRTYERYF. As DNA, the CDR3 is TGTGCCAGCAGCCCCAGGGACAGGACCTACGAGCGGTACTTC.

This chain uses TRBV15 with TRBJ1-1; D is ambiguous. The CDR3 covers 14 residues. Trimming stripped 0 bases from V and 4 bases from J, with 9 bases between. Germline loops: CDR1 LNHNV, CDR2 YYDKDF (reference sequence). The CDR3 bases are TGTGCCACCAGCAGAGAGAGACCCACCACTGAAGCTTTCTTT. Its protein is CATSRERPTTEAFF.

The sample holds a few counts of this clonotype. The V call is TRBV24-1, the J call TRBJ2-7; D uncertain. Trimming left V 5 bases short and J 4 bases short, with 11 bases between. Germline V gene data show CDR1 as KGHDR and CDR2 as SFDVKD. The length of the CDR3 is 13 residues. Here the CDR3 reads CATSGSVPYEQYF. The CDR3 nucleotides read TGTGCCACCAGTGGGAGCGTCCCGTACGAGCAGTACTTC.

This clonotype was seen once. V gene TRBV4-1 combines with J gene TRBJ2-2; 9 bases line up with TRBD2. Germline trimming cut 1 base from V and 4 bases from J; bases unmatched to any gene: 4. The CDR3 totals 16 residues. Per germline, CDR1 MGHRA and CDR2 YSYEKL. The CDR3 reads CASSQGGGLATGELFF. The CDR3 region has the DNA TGCGCCAGCAGCCAAGGTGGGGGACTAGCCACCGGGGAGCTGTTTTTT.

The chain has TRBV27 and TRBJ1-2; TRBD1 matches 9 bases. Germline V CDR1 and CDR2: MNHEY, SMNVEV (reference sequence). Germline trimming cut 3 bases from V and 4 bases from J; bases unmatched to any gene: 21. The CDR3 is made up of 20 amino acids. This CDR3 is CASSLGTGTGLLRAGYGYTF. In DNA form, the CDR3 reads TGTGCCAGCAGTTTGGGGACCGGGACAGGGTTATTACGTGCGGGCTATGGCTACACCTTC.

This clonotype appeared a few times. V gene TRBV12-3 or TRBV12-4 combines with J gene TRBJ2-3, with D possibly TRBD1 on 5 matching bases. Trimming left V 2 bases short and J 1 base short, with 22 bases between. The CDR3 length is 19 residues. CDR3 protein: CASSLTGRSIVQRTDTQYF. Here the CDR3 DNA reads TGTGCCAGCAGTTTAACAGGCAGGAGCATCGTCCAGCGCACAGATACGCAGTATTTT.

CDR3 in amino acids: CASSAESNQPQHF. DNA of the CDR3: TGTGCCAGCAGTGCGGAAAGCAATCAGCCCCAGCATTTT. This rearrangement joins TRBV2 to TRBJ1-5; D not resolved. The CDR3 extends over 13 amino acids. Germline CDR1 reads SNHLY; CDR2 reads FYNNEI. V gave up 4 bases and J gave up 1 base, with 5 bases separating them.

The chain joins TRBV20-1 to TRBJ2-4, with TRBD1 identical over 9 bases. The germline CDR1 and CDR2 sequences are DFQATT and SNEGSKA (reference sequence). The CDR3 consists of 14 residues. V shed 2 bases and J 9 bases; nucleotides not matched to a gene: 8. The CDR3 spells CSARYRDRVGIQYF. The CDR3 nucleotides are TGCAGTGCTAGATACCGGGACAGGGTAGGCATTCAGTACTTC.